This TCR beta chain is drawn from a study of OX40 agonist ivuxolimab in advanced cancers. Generated by immunoSEQ multiplex PCR, the TCRdb table keeps only in-frame clones and is missing some. This sample has tens of thousands of clones, with about 92% found just once. CDR3 length equals 18 residues. Germline V gene sequence: CDR1 SGHNT, CDR2 YENEEA. V shed 1 base and J 4 bases; nucleotides not matched to a gene: 11. This clone came up once. Its antigen is as yet unknown. Broader study findings: Some patients without response likewise showed low normalized clonal expansion. What antigens the expanded peripheral T cells recognized was never established. Doses of 0.1 to 3.0 mg/kg were accompanied by clonal expansion of CD4+ and CD8+ blood T cells by week 6.

The chain links TRBV11-3 to TRBJ2-1, with 9 bases that match TRBD2. This TCR derives from an adult with an advanced solid tumor such as melanoma, head and neck, liver or kidney cancer. The starting material was CD4+ or CD8+ T cells sorted from blood, obtained in a trial of the OX40 agonist ivuxolimab. The CDR3 is CASSLGGGRASKYNEQFF. The CDR3 DNA sequence: TGTGCCAGCAGCTTAGGGGGCGGGAGGGCCTCAAAGTACAATGAGCAGTTCTTC. Complete variable domain (other parts from reference TRBV11-3 and TRBJ2-1): EAGVVQSPRYKIIEKKQPVAFWCNPISGHNTLYWYLQNLGQGPELLIRYENEEAVDDSQLPKDRFSAERLKGVDSTLKIQPAELGDSAVYLCASSLGGGRASKYNEQFFGPGTRLTVL.